These T cell receptor beta chains were read from a single sample in a study of CD8 T cells in ankylosing spondylitis. TCRdb re-analysed the 5' RACE reads in MiXCR, keeping a single row per CDR3 protein. The sample has 200,000 to 300,000 distinct CDR3 sequences, about 11% seen once. Sequenced input: blood, either unsorted or a sorted T cell fraction (not recorded which). The receptors originated from a male donor with ankylosing spondylitis or in good health (not recorded which). Both conserved end residues are part of each CDR3. Fields, in order: CDR3 protein, D gene, J gene, V gene. D genes are given only for firm matches.

CDR3: CASRTSAGLTDTQYF
D: .
J: TRBJ2-3
V: TRBV7-2

CDR3: CAWVRRVNTEAFF
D: .
J: TRBJ1-1
V: TRBV30

CDR3: CASSQGEAKLFF
D: TRBD1
J: TRBJ1-4
V: TRBV12-3/TRBV12-4

CDR3: CASSEARSLASNEQFF
D: TRBD2
J: TRBJ2-1
V: TRBV6-1

CDR3: CATSRAGRPAEAFF
D: .
J: TRBJ1-1
V: TRBV15

CDR3: CASSLGPSGQGAIDEQFF
D: TRBD1
J: TRBJ2-1
V: TRBV5-1

CDR3: CASSLREGPLNEQFF
D: TRBD2
J: TRBJ2-1
V: TRBV13

CDR3: CASHIPRVYSLYEQYF
D: .
J: TRBJ2-7
V: TRBV12-3/TRBV12-4

CDR3: CASMWTVQETQYF
D: .
J: TRBJ2-5
V: TRBV6-1

CDR3: CAISESFARSDTQYF
D: .
J: TRBJ2-3
V: TRBV10-3

CDR3: CASSLAEHQPQHF
D: .
J: TRBJ1-5
V: TRBV7-2

CDR3: CASSHFNSPLHF
D: .
J: TRBJ1-6
V: TRBV7-2

CDR3: CSVENRTGLWTSGNNEQFF
D: TRBD2
J: TRBJ2-1
V: TRBV29-1

CDR3: CAIRGGSYNEQFF
D: .
J: TRBJ2-1
V: TRBV12-3/TRBV12-4

CDR3: CSASSTGRVTSYNEQFF
D: .
J: TRBJ2-1
V: TRBV20-1